Following are 5 T cell receptor beta chains from one sample sequenced in a study of cytotoxic CD8 clonotypes in ibrutinib-treated CLL. The method was immunoSEQ multiplex PCR; TCRdb's version includes in-frame clones alone and lacks a portion of them. The table lists some 310,000 clones, 70% to 80% of them singletons. This material consisted of PBMCs, taken before ibrutinib treatment. These receptors were obtained from a human donor with chronic lymphocytic leukemia.

The rearrangement joins TRBV2 to TRBJ2-7; 8 bases are a match to TRBD2. Germline V lookup: CDR1 SNHLY, CDR2 FYNNEI. V lost 3 bases to trimming and J lost 3 bases; unmatched junction nucleotides: 4. This CDR3 is 14 amino acids long. CDR3 protein: CASSDPGTSYEQYF. The CDR3 nucleotides are TGTGCCAGCAGTGATCCAGGGACTAGCTACGAGCAGTACTTC.

This clone was seen a single time. The chain carries TRBV7-2 and TRBJ2-7; D gene ambiguous. The germline gives CDR1 SGHTA, CDR2 FQGNSA. Trimming took off 5 bases at V and 6 bases at J, with 11 bases between the two ends. The CDR3 runs to 12 residues. The CDR3 here is CASSPHSGEQYF. As DNA, the CDR3 is TGTGCCAGCAGCCCACATTCGGGCGAGCAGTACTTC.

This sequence joins TRBV11-2 and TRBJ2-6; possible D gene TRBD1, 6 bases. V was trimmed by 3 bases and J by 0 bases, leaving 9 bases between them. This CDR3 is 16 amino acids long. Germline V gene sequence: CDR1 SGHAT, CDR2 FQNNGV. The CDR3: CASSLTGDSGANVLTF. In DNA, the CDR3 is TGTGCCAGCAGCTTGACAGGTGACTCTGGGGCCAACGTCCTGACTTTC.

V and J are TRBV29-1 and TRBJ2-5, with D perhaps assigned TRBD1 or TRBD2 (5 bases each). This CDR3 region has 13 residues. Germline values: CDR1 SQVTM, CDR2 ANQGSEA. V was trimmed by 1 base and J by 1 base, leaving 7 bases between them. The CDR3 region is CSVEGGGQETQYF. CDR3 DNA: TGCAGCGTTGAAGGTGGGGGCCAAGAGACCCAGTACTTC.

This clone was detected only once. The chain combines TRBV18 with TRBJ2-1; D not resolved. V was trimmed by 1 base and J by 5 bases, leaving 6 bases between them. Germline V gene lookup returns CDR1 KGHSH and CDR2 LQKENI. The CDR3 covers 13 residues. This chain's CDR3 is CASSPLGNNEQFF. The CDR3 nucleotides read TGTGCCAGCTCACCACTAGGTAACAATGAGCAGTTCTTC. Complete variable domain (other parts from reference TRBV18 and TRBJ2-1): NAGVMQNPRHLVRRRGQEARLRCSPMKGHSHVYWYRQLPEEGLKFMVYLQKENIIDESGMPKERFSAEFPKEGPSILRIQQVVRGDSAAYFCASSPLGNNEQFFGPGTRLTVL.